This T cell receptor (beta chain) was captured by sequencing in a study of cytomegalovirus exposure and HLA in healthy donors. Per the germline V gene, CDR1 is LNHDA and CDR2 is SQIVND (reference sequence). The CDR3 runs to 15 residues. The V and J ends lost 8 bases and 0 bases respectively, with 14 bases between them. This PCR relied on a set of 60 Vbeta primers and 13 Jbeta primers. Using immunoSEQ multiplex PCR, the repertoire was profiled, and TCRdb retains in-frame clones only, with some absent. The sample yields around 92,000 clones, 81% seen once. This chain uses TRBV19 with TRBJ1-3; the D gene is possibly TRBD1 (5 bases). The TCR comes from a girl aged 2-10 years in good health and CMV-seropositive. Specimen: PBMCs. CDR3 amino acids: CASQRGSSSGNTIYF. In DNA, the CDR3 is TGTGCCAGTCAAAGGGGCTCAAGCTCTGGAAACACCATATATTTT.